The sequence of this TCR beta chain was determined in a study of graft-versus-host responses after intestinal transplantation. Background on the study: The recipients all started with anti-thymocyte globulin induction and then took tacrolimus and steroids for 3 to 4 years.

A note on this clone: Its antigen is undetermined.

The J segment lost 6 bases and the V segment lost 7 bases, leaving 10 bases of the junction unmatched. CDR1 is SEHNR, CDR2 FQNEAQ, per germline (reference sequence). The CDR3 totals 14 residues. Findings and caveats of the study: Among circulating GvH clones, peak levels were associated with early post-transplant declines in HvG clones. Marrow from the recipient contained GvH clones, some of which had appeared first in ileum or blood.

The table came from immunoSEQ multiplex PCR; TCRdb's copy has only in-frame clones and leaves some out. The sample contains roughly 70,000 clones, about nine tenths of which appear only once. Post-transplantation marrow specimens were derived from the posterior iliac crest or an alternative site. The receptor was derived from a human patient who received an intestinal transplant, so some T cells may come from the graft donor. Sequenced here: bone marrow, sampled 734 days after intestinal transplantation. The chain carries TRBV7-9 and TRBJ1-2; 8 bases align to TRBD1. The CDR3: CASTAISGGNGYTF. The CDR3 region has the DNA TGTGCCAGCACCGCAATTTCAGGGGGCAATGGCTACACCTTC.